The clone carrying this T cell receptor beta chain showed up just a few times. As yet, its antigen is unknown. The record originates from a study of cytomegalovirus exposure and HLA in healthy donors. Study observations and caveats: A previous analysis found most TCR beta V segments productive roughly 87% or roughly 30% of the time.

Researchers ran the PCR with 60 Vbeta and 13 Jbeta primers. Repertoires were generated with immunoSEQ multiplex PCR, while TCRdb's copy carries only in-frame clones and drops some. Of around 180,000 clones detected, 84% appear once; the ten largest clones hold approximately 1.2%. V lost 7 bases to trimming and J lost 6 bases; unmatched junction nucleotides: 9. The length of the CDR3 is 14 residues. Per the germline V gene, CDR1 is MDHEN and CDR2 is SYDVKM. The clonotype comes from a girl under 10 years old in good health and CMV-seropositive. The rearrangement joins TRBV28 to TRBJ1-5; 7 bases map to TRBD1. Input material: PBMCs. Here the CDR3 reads CASTHDRVGQPQHF. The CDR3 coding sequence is TGTGCCAGCACCCACGACAGGGTCGGTCAGCCCCAGCATTTT.